This T cell receptor beta chain was documented in a study of T cell changes during pregnancy in multiple sclerosis. Assay used: immunoSEQ multiplex PCR; TCRdb lists only in-frame clones, some missing. The data show over 55,000 clones, about 90% seen once. There are 16 residues in the CDR3. Germline V gives CDR1 LNHDA, CDR2 SQIVND (reference sequence). Trimming shortened V by 6 bases and J by 0 bases, and 14 bases separated the two germline ends. The table lists this clone with a few counts. J is TRBJ1-4 and V is TRBV19, with D possibly matching TRBD1 (5 bases). The material sequenced was peripheral blood, taken after pregnancy. This receptor was identified in a female donor in good health, enrolled as a control in a pregnancy study. The DNA of the CDR3 is TGTGCCAGTAGAGATCCGGGGGACGCAACTAATGAAAAACTGTTTTTT. Translated, it gives CASRDPGDATNEKLFF. Based on the CDR3 plus reference TRBV19 and TRBJ1-4, the full variable domain is DGGITQSPKYLFRKEGQNVTLSCEQNLNHDAMYWYRQDPGQGLRLIYYSQIVNDFQKGDIAEGYSVSREKKESFPLTVTSAQKNPTAFYLCASRDPGDATNEKLFFGSGTQLSVL.